Reported below is one TCR beta chain. No antigen is known for it. The junction differs from germline at one of its ends, possibly a read error. The data were taken from a study of cytomegalovirus exposure and HLA in healthy donors (dated by TCRdb to the late 2010s). General notes on the study: In an earlier analysis of about 560 of the donors, approximately 300 Gb of sequence data and 117 million unique TCR beta sequences from about 190 million T cells were reported. Among roughly 400 genotyped donors of the cohort, an average of around 220,000 unique TCR beta nucleotide sequences was sequenced per donor, of which roughly 17% were non-productive. A later analysis re-examined previously published TCR beta repertoires from 600 to 700 donors and added high-resolution HLA genotyping to investigate patterns of TCR occurrence. HLA typing included class I and class II loci at four-digit resolution. Alongside the repertoire data, information on donor age, sex, ethnicity and CMV serostatus was compiled. Every discovery cohort repertoire had been produced on one sequencing platform. Of the 350 to 450 genotyped donors, more than 75% were placed in the genetic ancestry cluster associated with self-reported Caucasian donors. The study used immunosequencing to profile the T cell repertoires of more than 650 subjects and linked those repertoires to cytomegalovirus serostatus. An earlier analysis of some 500 of the donors applied high-throughput TCR beta sequencing to assess whether each TCR beta V gene segment acted as functional or pseudogenic. About five DR-DQ haplotypes were handled as single units for association and clustering, since linkage in the cohort was strong. The number of donors typed differed by locus, with 629-630 for A, B, C, DRB1 and DQB1, 522 for DQA1, some 570 for DPA1, and approximately 470 for DPB1. Besides the first cohort of under 700 subjects, a separate validation cohort made up of some 110 different subjects was used. A later genetic analysis used genome-wide SNP genotypes for 398 of the 666 donors, treating that subset as a discovery cohort. Around 300 gigabases of sequencing data and approximately 93 million unique TCR sequences were included in an early release covering under 650 HLA-typed donors. The study combined high-throughput TCR immunosequencing, statistical association of individual TCRs with disease status, and machine learning to predict cytomegalovirus infection status. The study aimed to test whether cataloging public T cell receptors could reveal signatures of past pathogen exposure. In the later analysis, no new phenotypic data were used to find candidate immune exposures; instead, reliance was placed on TCR beta sequences and their occurrence across donors. The paper as a whole reports these results and caveats: HLA typing was unavailable for some donors at each locus, so association tests used only the typed subset. In a later analysis, several top co-occurrence clusters were reported to appear linked to parvovirus B19, influenza, CMV and Epstein-Barr virus. A further reported finding was that TCR beta sequences accurately predicted the HLA-A and HLA-B alleles for most subjects in the first cohort. A later analysis associated about 16,000 TCR beta sequences with specific HLA alleles at a false discovery rate of 0.05. Assigning TCR associations to individual alleles was difficult when HLA alleles, especially DR and DQ, strongly co-occurred. A later genetic analysis associated a missense DCLRE1C variant with V-gene and J-gene trimming of TCR beta chains, and an independent cohort replicated the association. Only TCR beta chains were sequenced in this cohort, and the absence of alpha or paired-chain data limited detectable features. A later analysis found that TCR association rates varied across HLA loci, with DRB1 alleles showing the most associated TCRs and HLA-C alleles the fewest. The classifier was reported to diagnose cytomegalovirus status with high specificity and sensitivity in both the original cohort and the validation cohort. A cluster of highly shared sequence variants was judged likely to represent a technical artifact of the sequencing pipeline. Broadly in line with IMGT annotations, most TCR beta V segments showed up in productive rearrangements about 87% or about 30% of the time in an earlier analysis of roughly 590 of the donors. In the study, roughly 160 TCR beta chains were listed as associated with cytomegalovirus. According to the authors, the approach could potentially be generalized to other disease states and immunological phenotypes. The 87-base-pair reads could not distinguish some IMGT-functional V segments, including TRBV6-2 and TRBV6-3, so those segments were excluded. A few of the identified cytomegalovirus-associated TCR beta chains were confirmed in vitro to be specific for cytomegalovirus antigens. Immune exposure information for the cohort was limited to CMV serostatus. Roughly 17 rarely observed V segments, including chromosome 9 orphons, were excluded from the earlier analysis of several hundred of the donors because counts were too low. In a later analysis, HLA-associated TCR beta chains showed more clonal expansion and lower generation probabilities than non-associated chains that were equally common. Most TCR sequences were observed very rarely across donors, whereas some public TCRs were present in many individuals. A later genetic analysis reported fewer N-insertions in productive TCRs among donors in an Asian-associated ancestry cluster than the roughly 700-donor mean. A later analysis found that most CMV-associated TCR beta chains appeared HLA-restricted, with HLA associations seemingly driven largely by CMV exposure. Linkage disequilibrium might explain the correlated functional status among segregating V segments, but an unknown experimental factor could not be excluded. Presence/absence analyses assumed roughly uniform sequencing depth across donors, an assumption that may not hold.

The cohort consisted of more than 650 healthy bone marrow donors. At the time of sampling, all cohort members were nominally healthy, though unrecorded immune exposures were likely present. The donor tested CMV seronegative, placing the donor among the 350 or so seronegative members of the cohort. Each donor provided a peripheral blood sample, and peripheral blood mononuclear cells were used for TCR beta sequencing. The Qiagen DNeasy Blood Extraction Kit was used to extract genomic DNA from the blood cell samples. Libraries were made using the immunoSEQ multiplex PCR assay. The multiplex PCR relied on a mix of 60 forward primers for TCR Vbeta segments and 13 reverse primers for TCR Jbeta segments. Amplification of the CDR3 region of rearranged TCR beta genes was performed with a multiplex PCR assay on genomic DNA. On the Illumina HiSeq System, the amplified TCR beta libraries were sequenced as 87-base-pair reads. The original pipeline was this. A later analysis counted 75 million to 100 million unique TCR beta chains across the 550 to 750 repertoires, and approximately 11 million of these chains were shared by at least two donors. To remove PCR and sequencing errors, raw reads were error-corrected and collapsed into unique sequences using a nearest-neighbor algorithm that merged closely related sequences. V, D and J gene segments were assigned by aligning CDR3 sequences to IMGT reference sequences. For a sequence to be retained, at least a six-nucleotide match to both a V gene segment and a J gene segment was required. Rearrangements were called productive when the CDR3 lacked stop codons and stayed in frame with V and J; all others were non-productive. Following IMGT convention, CDR3 was defined as the stretch from the second conserved V-encoded cysteine up to the conserved J-encoded phenylalanine. The earlier analysis of fewer than 750 of the donors excluded sequences that lacked an unambiguous match to a single V gene segment. In an earlier analysis of approximately 590 of the donors, a V segment was called functional when productive rearrangements were above 56.7%, and segregating when the standard deviation between donors exceeded 5%. A statistical classification framework was built to diagnose cytomegalovirus status from the catalog of TCR beta chain sequences. In a later analysis, V and J genes were assigned by comparing TCR nucleotide sequences against IMGT/GENE-DB human TR gene sequences. The TCRdist pipeline was used in a later analysis to assign CDR3 sequences and most-parsimonious VDJ recombination scenarios. In a later analysis, each TCR beta chain was defined by its CDR3 amino acid sequence together with its V-gene family, and reads lacking a unique V-gene family were excluded. A later analysis removed nearly 600 highly shared, low-generation-probability nucleotide sequences to deal with suspected cross-contamination and a sequencing artifact. In a later analysis, a clonal expansion index was calculated for each public chain from normalized within-repertoire ranks of inferred template counts. A later analysis computed generation probabilities with a VDJ recombination model fitted to out-of-frame rearrangements, and checked the results against IGoR. In a later analysis, hypergeometric tests were used to score TCR-TCR, TCR-HLA and TCR-CMV co-occurrence, with a repertoire-size bias correction applied to TCR pairs. False discovery rates were estimated in a later analysis by permuting HLA or CMV assignments 20 times. A later analysis grouped co-occurring TCRs with DBSCAN, adding TCRdist sequence similarity when clustering within HLA-allele-positive subsets. For co-occurrence clustering, repertoires with fewer than 30,000 or more than 120,000 public chains were excluded, along with five or six repertoires with anomalous nucleotide sharing. Here the immuneACCESS table is served through TCRdb, limited to in-frame sequences with V and J called. Missing clones are a known gap in these copies; in checked studies unresolved V genes cover under half, and the rest lacks a known reason. Clone size and the V and J calls come from that table; the DNA yielded D and trimming. The sample table records some 170,000 clones; 79% of these occur just once. Of the sample, approximately 2.3% falls within the top ten clones.

CDR1 is given as SGHTA and CDR2 as FQGNSA, both from the germline V gene. The CDR3 holds 15 amino acids from the cysteine to the phenylalanine. Only CDR3 DNA is held: 45 bases, read in frame from base 1. Here the chain combines TRBV7-2 and TRBJ2-4; TRBD1 lines up with 9 middle nucleotides. Sequenced input: PBMCs. The source is a man aged 40-50 years in good health and CMV-seronegative. DNA sequence: TGTGCCAGCAGCTTCCGGACAGGGGACAAAAACAGTCAGTACTTC. Translated, this gives CASSFRTGDKNSQYF. This CDR3, with the reference TRBV7-2 and TRBJ2-4 proteins standing in past its ends, gives the full variable domain GAGVSQSPSNKVTEKGKDVELRCDPISGHTALYWYRQSLGQGLEFLIYFQGNSAPDKSGLPSDRFSAERTGGSVSTLTIQRTQQEDSAVYLCASSFRTGDKNSQYFGAGTRLSVL.